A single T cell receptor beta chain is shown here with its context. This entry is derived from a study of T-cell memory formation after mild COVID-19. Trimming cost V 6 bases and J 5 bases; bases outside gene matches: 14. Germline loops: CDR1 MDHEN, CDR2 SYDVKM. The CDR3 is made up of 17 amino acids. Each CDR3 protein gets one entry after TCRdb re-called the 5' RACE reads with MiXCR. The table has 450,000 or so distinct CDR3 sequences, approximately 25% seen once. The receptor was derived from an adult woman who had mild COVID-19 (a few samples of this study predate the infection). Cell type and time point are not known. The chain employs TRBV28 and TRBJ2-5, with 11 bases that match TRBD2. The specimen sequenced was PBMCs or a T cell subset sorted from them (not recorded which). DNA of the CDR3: TGTGCCAGCAGCCAGCCGAAACTAGCGGGGGCCCGGGAGACCCAGTACTTC. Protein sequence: CASSQPKLAGARETQYF.